Included here is one TCR beta chain sequence, with context. Its antigen is currently not known. Base qualities are not at hand, and no much larger clone is one base apart. Each collaborating institution followed its own protocols to collect whole blood in K2EDTA tubes. Collaborator samples were shipped for TCRbeta analysis as frozen whole blood, isolated PBMCs, or DNA extracted from either sample type. Reading from cysteine to phenylalanine, the CDR3 counts 14 amino acids. Only the CDR3 region is kept as DNA, spanning 42 bases read in frame from base 1. The germline V gene gives CDR1 as SGDLS and CDR2 as YYNGEE. The junction carries 6 bases between V and J, which are trimmed by 0 bases and 2 bases respectively. This sample is part of a study of blood T cell repertoires in COVID-19 (dated by TCRdb to between 2020 and 2021). About the full investigation: The collaborator samples originated in the United States, Italy and Spain and spanned the acute and convalescent phases of COVID-19. The dataset comprised deeply sampled blood TCRbeta repertoires from subjects exposed to, actively infected with, or recovered from COVID-19. The repertoires were made available in a free public database intended to serve as a resource for research on the immune response to SARS-CoV-2. Nearly every sample came with metadata listing a de-identified subject ID, COVID-19 status, age in years and sex. The prospective study material was composed of cDNA or gDNA derived from T cells, B-cell-depleted T cells, or PBMCs. The samples were drawn from two sources: the first 160 participants of the ongoing ImmuneRACE study, and 1,000 to 1,500 subjects contributed by 6 global collaborators. HLA class I and class II types, where available, came from metadata supplied by the sample provider rather than from assay-based typing. The paper as a whole reports these results and caveats: The amount of clinical and demographic metadata varied by source and participant and was provided uncurated.

TCRbeta CDR3 regions were amplified from genomic DNA by means of the immunoSEQ Assay, a bias-controlled multiplex PCR. On the authors' methods: Nucleated cell counts per sample were estimated from amplification of reference gene primers within the assay. To quantify the absolute abundance of each unique TCRbeta CDR3 rearrangement, sequence reads were collapsed and filtered. For each sample, productive Simpson clonality was calculated as the square root of Simpson's diversity index across productive rearrangements. Sourced from immuneACCESS, this table was stored by TCRdb with only in-frame sequences that have V and J called. A share of the clones is absent; for the studies checked, an unresolved V gene accounts for under half, and the remainder has no known explanation. The DNA was the basis for D and trimming; V, J and clone size are from that table. For this sample the table gives some 67,000 clones, of which 75% to 90% were detected only once. Approximately 5.6% of the sample rests with the top ten.

This receptor was taken from a man in his fifties with active COVID-19. The sequence links TRBV9 to TRBJ1-3; no D gene call is confident. Sequencing was performed on peripheral blood. In nucleotide form, the sequence is TGTGCCAGCAGCGTAGACAGTACTGGAAACACCATATATTTT. Its protein product is CASSVDSTGNTIYF.